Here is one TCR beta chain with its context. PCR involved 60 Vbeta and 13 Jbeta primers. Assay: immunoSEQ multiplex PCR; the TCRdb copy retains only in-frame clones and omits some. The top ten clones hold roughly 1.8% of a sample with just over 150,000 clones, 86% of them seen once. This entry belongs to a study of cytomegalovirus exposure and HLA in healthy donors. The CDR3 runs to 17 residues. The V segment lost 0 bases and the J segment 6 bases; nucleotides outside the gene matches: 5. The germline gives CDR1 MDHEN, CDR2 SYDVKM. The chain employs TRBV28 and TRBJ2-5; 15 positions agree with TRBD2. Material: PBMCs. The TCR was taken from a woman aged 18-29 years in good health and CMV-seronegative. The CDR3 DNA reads TGTGCCAGCAGTTTATGGGGACTAGCGGGGGGCAGGAAGACCCAGTACTTC. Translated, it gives CASSLWGLAGGRKTQYF.